This T cell receptor (beta chain) was identified during a study of early T cells in non-severe SARS-CoV-2 infection listed by TCRdb under 2021. Study-level background: TCR sequencing used bulk RNA from unsorted whole blood, so alpha and beta chains could not be paired.

The study was a case-control design nested within a healthcare worker cohort in London, UK, with weekly nasopharyngeal swab PCR tests and blood sampling. Healthcare workers were recruited during the week of the UK lockdown, between 23 and 31 March 2020, and followed weekly for up to roughly 15 weeks. Taken from the germline V gene, the CDR1 and CDR2 loops are KGHDR and SFDVKD. Trimming takes 9 bases from V and 0 bases from J, and the germline ends sit 4 bases apart. Reading from cysteine to phenylalanine, the CDR3 counts 11 amino acids. Only the CDR3 region is kept as DNA, spanning 33 bases read in frame from base 1. Of note for this clonotype: What antigen it recognizes has not been identified. No base quality values were provided; no much bigger clone lies one nucleotide off.

The protocol used for the library was 5' RACE. Instrument used: NextSeq 500. Unique molecular identifiers were attached to individual cDNA molecules in the TCR library protocol so that sequencing error and PCR bias could be corrected. Both TCR alpha and beta chains were sequenced, and tight co-correlation was observed between alpha and beta sequence abundances in each sample. Concerning the study's data processing: Decombinator V4 was used to annotate the V gene, J gene and CDR3 of the TCR sequences. Expanded TCRs were defined as changing significantly between any two time points under a Poisson model with p below 0.0001. TCR abundances were normalised to the total number of TCRs sequenced per sample and were expressed as counts per million. MAIT TCRs were defined by TRAV1-2 paired with TRAJ12, TRAJ20 or TRAJ33, and iNKT TCRs by TRAV10 paired with TRAJ18. A search of VDJdb, accessed on 1 November 2021, was run for TCRs annotated to CMV, EBV and SARS-CoV-2, with TCRs annotated for multiple antigens excluded. TCRdb took the public reads, trimmed them with fastp at Q25, ran MiXCR for clone calling and kept in-frame beta chains. Every distinct CDR3 protein forms one entry, paired with its most common genes and DNA. These V and J calls rely on TCRdb rather than the paper's analysis. The sample table shows about 17,000 distinct CDR3 sequences, and 5% are seen once. The ten largest clones capture about 6.7% of the sample.

Overall results and qualifications from the work: VDJdb matching was skewed toward anti-spike CD8 responses and likely underestimated virus-specific expansions by missing private and CD4 specificities.

The sequence derives from an adult who was a healthcare worker with PCR-confirmed SARS-CoV-2 infection or an uninfected control (not recorded which). The V gene is TRBV24-1 and the J gene is TRBJ2-5, with the D gene not confidently named. The specimen sequenced was whole blood. In nucleotide form, the sequence is TGTGCCACCGGGTACCAAGAGACCCAGTACTTC. The resulting protein is CATGYQETQYF.